The 26 T cell receptor beta chains presented below share a single source sample, sequenced in a study of T cell changes during pregnancy in multiple sclerosis. Sequencing used immunoSEQ multiplex PCR; TCRdb keeps in-frame clones, though not all of them. In the table there are fewer than 80,000 clones, roughly 92% of which are singletons. Specimen: peripheral blood, collected in the third trimester of pregnancy. The receptors shown here come from a female donor in good health, enrolled as a control in a pregnancy study.

The chain couples TRBV18 to TRBJ2-1; no firm D call. The CDR3 spans 16 residues. Germline CDR1 and CDR2: KGHSH and LQKENI. Trimming pared 3 bases from V and 2 bases from J, leaving 14 bases between. For the CDR3, the DNA is TGTGCCAGCTCACCCTACGATCCTTCACCCTACAATGAGCAGTTCTTC. Encoded protein: CASSPYDPSPYNEQFF.

The V and J genes are TRBV9 and TRBJ2-1; the match to TRBD2 covers 8 bases. The CDR3 runs to 11 residues. Per the germline V gene, CDR1 is SGDLS and CDR2 is YYNGEE. V was pared by 10 bases and J by 9 bases, with 6 bases of the junction left unmatched. CDR3 sequence: CASGTRGEQFF. The CDR3 DNA reads as TGTGCCTCGGGGACTAGAGGTGAGCAGTTCTTC. The full variable domain, rest sourced from reference TRBV9 and TRBJ2-1, is DSGVTQTPKHLITATGQRVTLRCSPRSGDLSVYWYQQSLDQGLQFLIQYYNGEERAKGNILERFSAQQFPDLHSELNLSSLELGDSALYFCASGTRGEQFFGPGTRLTVL.

The chain employs TRBV19 and TRBJ2-3, with 10 bases fitting TRBD2. J was trimmed by 3 bases and V by 7 bases; bases with no gene match: 7. From germline, CDR1 is LNHDA and CDR2 SQIVND (reference sequence). The CDR3 covers 15 residues. The CDR3 sequence is CASKASGRVTDTQYF. CDR3 nucleotides: TGTGCCAGTAAGGCTAGCGGGAGAGTAACAGATACGCAGTATTTT.

The chain uses TRBV4-2 and TRBJ1-5; 7 bases are a match to TRBD1. CDR1 LGHNA and CDR2 YNFKEQ come from the germline V gene. The CDR3 spans 15 residues. V gave up 1 base and J gave up 4 bases; unmatched junction bases: 4. The CDR3 region is CASSQVGTENQPQHF. In DNA, the CDR3 is TGTGCCAGCAGCCAAGTGGGGACAGAGAATCAGCCCCAGCATTTT.

The chain employs TRBV2 and TRBJ2-7; D ambiguous. V gave up 4 bases and J gave up 3 bases, with 10 bases separating them. Germline V gene sequence: CDR1 SNHLY, CDR2 FYNNEI. The CDR3 extends over 13 amino acids. DNA of the CDR3: TGTGCCAGCAGTGCGAAAATCTACTACGAGCAGTACTTC. The encoded protein is CASSAKIYYEQYF. The whole variable domain, filled in from reference TRBV2 and TRBJ2-7, reads EPEVTQTPSHQVTQMGQEVILRCVPISNHLYFYWYRQILGQKVEFLVSFYNNEISEKSEIFDDQFSVERPDGSNFTLKIRSTKLEDSAMYFCASSAKIYYEQYFGPGTRLTVT.

The chain has TRBV10-3 and TRBJ2-1, with 13 positions matching TRBD2. The V gene end was trimmed by 6 bases and the J gene end by 9 bases; junction bases not matched to a gene: 8. The CDR3 consists of 15 residues. The germline V gene encodes CDR1 ENHRY and CDR2 SYGVKD. CDR3 sequence: CAIRGTSGIGGEQFF. CDR3 nucleotides: TGTGCCATCAGAGGGACTAGCGGGATCGGAGGTGAGCAGTTCTTC.

The CDR3 spells CASSLEEYEQYF. CDR3 DNA sequence: TGTGCCAGCAGTTTAGAAGAGTACGAGCAGTACTTC. This chain uses TRBV28 with TRBJ2-7; no reliable D call. Germline V gene lookup returns CDR1 MDHEN and CDR2 SYDVKM. The ends were cut back, 2 bases at V and 4 bases at J, with 6 bases in the middle. This CDR3 is built from 12 residues. Together with reference TRBV28 and TRBJ2-7, the CDR3 gives the full variable domain: DVKVTQSSRYLVKRTGEKVFLECVQDMDHENMFWYRQDPGLGLRLIYFSYDVKMKEKGDIPEGYSVSREKKERFSLILESASTNQTSMYLCASSLEEYEQYFGPGTRLTVT.

Of note for this clone: One end of the junction is discordant with germline, which a read error may explain. The J gene is TRBJ2-2, the V gene TRBV7-7, with TRBD2 matching 11 bases. The CDR3 consists of 15 residues. Germline V CDR1 and CDR2: SSHAT, FNYEAQ (reference sequence). The DNA for the CDR3 is TGTGCTAGCAGCTTAGCGGGAGGGCCGACCGGGGAGCTGTTTTTT. Protein sequence: CASSLAGGPTGELFF.

The gene calls are TRBV7-9 and TRBJ2-1; 10 bases fit TRBD2. V shed 5 bases and J 8 bases; nucleotides not matched to a gene: 12. The germline V gene has CDR1 SEHNR and CDR2 FQNEAQ (reference sequence). The CDR3 has 16 amino acids. As DNA, the CDR3 is TGTGCCAGCAGCCCCTGGTCTAGCGGGAGTCTCGATGAGCAGTTCTTC. As protein: CASSPWSSGSLDEQFF.

The chain is built from TRBV27 and TRBJ2-7, with TRBD1 matching over 10 bases. From germline, CDR1 is MNHEY and CDR2 SMNVEV (reference sequence). The CDR3 sequence is 13 residues long. V dropped 6 bases and J dropped 4; count of bases not matched to a gene: 3. The chain's CDR3 is CASRTGGGYEQYF. Written as DNA, the CDR3 is TGTGCCAGCAGGACAGGGGGCGGGTACGAGCAGTACTTC.

The chain uses TRBV7-2 and TRBJ2-1; 12 bases are a match to TRBD2. The CDR3 runs to 19 residues. Germline V lookup: CDR1 SGHTA, CDR2 FQGNSA. V shed 4 bases, J shed 8 bases, and the junction held 18 bases outside the gene matches. The CDR3 region has the DNA TGTGCCAGCAGCTCTCCAAATCCTCTAGCGGGAGGGCCGGGCTATGAGCAGTTCTTC. Translation gives CASSSPNPLAGGPGYEQFF.

The chain is built from TRBV6-1 and TRBJ2-5; 7 bases agree with TRBD1. Germline V gene lookup returns CDR1 MNHNS and CDR2 SASEGT. The CDR3 runs 15 residues. J gave up 2 bases and V 2 bases, and 5 bases lay outside the gene matches. For the CDR3, the DNA is TGTGCCAGCAGTGAATCCCTCAGGGGGCAAGAGACCCAGTACTTC. As protein: CASSESLRGQETQYF.

This clone was seen a handful of times. J is TRBJ2-6 and V is TRBV4-3; tentative D call: TRBD1 (6 bases). Germline V CDR1 and CDR2: LGHNA, YSLEER. Trimming took off 2 bases at V and 4 bases at J, with 18 bases between the two ends. This CDR3 contains 18 residues. This chain's CDR3 is CASSQTQGNLGGANVLTF. CDR3 in DNA: TGCGCCAGCAGCCAAACCCAGGGGAACCTGGGGGGGGCCAACGTCCTGACTTTC.

The rearrangement uses TRBV27 and TRBJ2-7; D is perhaps TRBD2 (6 bases). Germline V gene data show CDR1 as MNHEY and CDR2 as SMNVEV (reference sequence). This CDR3 has 18 amino acids. The V end lost 3 bases, the J end lost 1 base, and 22 bases lay between the germline ends. CDR3 coding DNA: TGTGCCAGCAGTTTCCCCGGGACTCAGCCTGAGGAATCCTACGAGCAGTACTTC. This encodes CASSFPGTQPEESYEQYF.

The rearrangement links TRBV4-2 to TRBJ2-7; 7 bases align to TRBD1. The CDR3 loop spans 14 amino acids. With V trimmed by 4 bases and J by 4 bases, 7 bases remained unmatched. Germline V gene data show CDR1 as LGHNA and CDR2 as YNFKEQ. CDR3 loop: CASSPSGGGYEQYF. In DNA, the CDR3 is TGTGCCAGCAGCCCCTCAGGGGGTGGATACGAGCAGTACTTC.

The chain is built from TRBV4-3 and TRBJ2-1, with a weak D call TRBD2 (5 bases). The CDR3 contains 14 residues. In germline, CDR1 is LGHNA, CDR2 YSLEER. Trimming took 9 bases from V and 1 from J, leaving 13 bases between them. The CDR3 region is CASSGEPSYNEQFF. The DNA for the CDR3 is TGCGCCAGTTCCGGGGAACCTTCCTACAATGAGCAGTTCTTC.

This clone was observed a single time. The chain links TRBV6-6 to TRBJ1-5; 7 nucleotides agree with TRBD1. The CDR3 has 15 amino acids. Germline V CDR1 and CDR2: MNHNY, SVGAGI (reference sequence). The V and J ends lost 6 bases and 10 bases, in that order; junction bases with no gene match: 15. The CDR3 nucleotides are TGTGCCAGCAGAGATGGGACAGCCCCTATTGAACCCCAGCATTTT. Translating gives CASRDGTAPIEPQHF.

The J gene is TRBJ1-2, the V gene TRBV6-5, with D uncertain. CDR3 length: 13 residues. The V end was cut by 4 bases, the J end by 0 bases, with 6 bases between. Germline V gives CDR1 MNHEY, CDR2 SVGAGI. The DNA of the CDR3 is TGTGCCAGCAGTTTAGCCGCTAACTATGGCTACACCTTC. Its translation is CASSLAANYGYTF.

The CDR3 loop reads CASRLANLEQFF. The DNA for the CDR3 is TGTGCCAGCAGACTAGCGAATCTTGAGCAGTTCTTC. V usage is TRBV11-1 and J usage is TRBJ2-1; 7 bases map to TRBD2. The CDR3 has 12 residues. Germline V CDR1 and CDR2: SGHAT, FQDESV (reference sequence). Losses at the gene ends were 6 bases for V and 9 bases for J; bases not matched to a gene: 5.

The chain joins TRBV7-2 to TRBJ2-2; no definite D call. Germline V lookup: CDR1 SGHTA, CDR2 FQGNSA. The CDR3 loop spans 11 amino acids. Trimming removed 4 bases at V and 6 bases at J, with 3 bases between. Here the CDR3 reads CASSYSGELFF. CDR3 nucleotide sequence: TGTGCCAGCAGCTACTCCGGGGAGCTGTTTTTT.

The sample holds a few counts of this clone. J is TRBJ2-5 and V is TRBV29-1; 14 bases align to TRBD2. V dropped 7 bases and J dropped 5; count of bases not matched to a gene: 6. CDR1 and CDR2 (germline): SQVTM, ANQGSEA. The CDR3 has 14 residues. The CDR3 nucleotides read TGCAGCGGATCCGGGACTAGCGGGAGTGAGACCCAGTACTTC. Its translation: CSGSGTSGSETQYF. Combining the CDR3 with reference TRBV29-1 and TRBJ2-5 gives the whole variable domain SAVISQKPSRDICQRGTSLTIQCQVDSQVTMMFWYRQQPGQSLTLIATANQGSEATYESGFVIDKFPISRPNLTFSTLTVSNMSPEDSSIYLCSGSGTSGSETQYFGPGTRLLVL.

This clone was found once. V and J are TRBV5-4 and TRBJ2-2; TRBD1 aligns across 12 bases. Looked up from germline, CDR1 is SGHNT and CDR2 is YYREEE (reference sequence). The CDR3 covers 16 residues. V trimming: 1 base; J trimming: 7 bases; junction bases outside the gene matches: 5. CDR3 sequence: CASSLRDRGLIGELFF. CDR3 in DNA: TGTGCCAGCAGCTTGCGGGACAGGGGGCTGATCGGGGAGCTGTTTTTT.

The chain employs TRBV6-6 and TRBJ2-7; 8 positions match TRBD1. With 5 bases clipped from V and 2 bases from J, the junction kept 2 bases outside the gene matches. The CDR3 runs to 13 residues. The germline CDR1 and CDR2 sequences are MNHNY and SVGAGI (reference sequence). The CDR3: CASSRTGPYEQYF. DNA of the CDR3: TGTGCCAGCAGTCGGACAGGGCCCTACGAGCAGTACTTC.

V usage is TRBV9 and J usage is TRBJ1-2; the match to TRBD1 covers 11 bases. The germline V gene encodes CDR1 SGDLS and CDR2 YYNGEE. Losses at the gene ends were 3 bases for V and 5 bases for J; bases not matched to a gene: 12. The CDR3 contains 17 residues. This CDR3 is CASSDAPGQGGGYGYTF. The DNA of the CDR3 is TGTGCCAGCAGCGATGCACCGGGACAGGGGGGGGGTTATGGCTACACCTTC.

This clone was observed once. The chain recombines TRBV6-1 with TRBJ2-3; D perhaps matches TRBD1 (5 bases). Germline lookup yields CDR1 MNHNS and CDR2 SASEGT. Trimming removed 0 bases at V and 2 bases at J, with 12 bases between. The CDR3 runs 16 residues. The CDR3 DNA is TGTGCCAGCAGTGAAGCGCTTCAGGGCTTCACAGATACGCAGTATTTT. Protein sequence: CASSEALQGFTDTQYF.

This clone was observed a single time. The rearrangement uses TRBV18 and TRBJ2-7; 8 bases match TRBD2. This CDR3 comprises 13 residues. V shed 6 bases and J 3 bases; nucleotides not matched to a gene: 4. Germline V gene sequence: CDR1 KGHSH, CDR2 LQKENI. The CDR3 spells CASSPGTSYEQYF. CDR3 coding DNA: TGTGCCAGCTCTCCCGGGACTAGCTACGAGCAGTACTTC.